This paragraph reports one T cell receptor (beta chain). This entry comes from a study of regulatory T cells in long-lasting Graves disease. Both iRepertoire HTBI primers and Arm-PCR of CDR3 regions were used to build the TCR beta libraries. TCRdb re-called the multiplex PCR reads with MiXCR, one entry per CDR3 protein. Among 400,000 or so distinct CDR3 sequences, 20% to 25% were seen once, and the ten largest hold less than 25%. This CDR3 comprises 16 residues. In germline, CDR1 is SGHTA, CDR2 FQGNSA. The V end was cut by 3 bases, the J end by 1 base, with 16 bases between. As for time point: persistent/refractory GD, antithyroid drugs over 5 years with positive TRAb. Making the TCR library involved RNA that had been extracted from PBMCs.

The clonotype comes from a female donor with Graves disease. Sequencing used peripheral blood mononuclear cells (PBMCs), obtained when the disease was refractory, from a patient treated with antithyroid drugs. The V call is TRBV7-2, the J call TRBJ2-7; weak D call: TRBD1 (6 bases). The CDR3 region is CASSFESGHLSYEQYF. In DNA, the CDR3 is TGTGCCAGCAGCTTTGAGTCGGGACACCTTTCCTACGAGCAGTACTTC.